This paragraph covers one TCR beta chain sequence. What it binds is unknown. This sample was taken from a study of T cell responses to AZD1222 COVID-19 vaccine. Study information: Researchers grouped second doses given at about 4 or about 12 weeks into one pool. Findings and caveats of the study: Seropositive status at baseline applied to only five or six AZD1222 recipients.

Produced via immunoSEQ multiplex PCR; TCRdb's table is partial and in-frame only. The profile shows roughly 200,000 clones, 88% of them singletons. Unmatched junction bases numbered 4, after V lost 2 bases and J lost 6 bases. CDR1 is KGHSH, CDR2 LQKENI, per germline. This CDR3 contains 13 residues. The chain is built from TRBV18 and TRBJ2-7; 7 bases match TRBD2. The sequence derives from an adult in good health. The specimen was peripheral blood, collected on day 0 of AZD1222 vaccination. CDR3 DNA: TGTGCCAGCTCACCAAGGGAGCGGGGCGAGCAGTACTTC. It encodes CASSPRERGEQYF.